This TCR beta chain was documented in a study of chemoradiotherapy in HPV16-positive cancers. About the research overall: Candidate HPV-specific clones and shared TCR motifs came from a couple of HPV16-positive patients. Study-level findings and limits: During treatment, candidate HPV-specific clones and E7-related motifs expanded in tumor. Only a couple of HPV16-positive patients supplied the functional HPV-specificity definition.

The V end was cut by 2 bases, the J end by 5 bases, with 16 bases between. This CDR3 comprises 15 residues. Per germline, CDR1 SGDLS and CDR2 YYNGEE. In regard to this clone: Its specificity is not known.

Data came from immunoSEQ multiplex PCR; TCRdb stores just in-frame clones and leaves some out. The data show 25,000 to 30,000 clones, over 85% seen once. The sample here was blood, taken from a patient who underwent chemoradiotherapy. This TCR derives from a human donor with HPV-associated anogenital cancer. The chain uses TRBV9 and TRBJ2-5; D call uncertain. The DNA of the CDR3 is TGTGCCAGCAGCGTTAGTACCAGTGCGATTGAGACCCAGTACTTC. The encoded protein is CASSVSTSAIETQYF.